Shown below are 27 T cell receptor beta chains from a single sample sequenced in a study of blood T cells in healthy people across ages. Through a sample-barcoded 5' primer and a J-beta primer mix, a second PCR was run for roughly 6 to 12 cycles. TCRdb analysed the 5' RACE reads with MiXCR anew, one entry per CDR3 protein. The sample consists of around 710,000 distinct CDR3 sequences, roughly 47% of them appearing once. Sequenced: blood. The receptors originated from a woman in her fifties or sixties in good health.

Only a few counts were recorded for this clonotype. The chain combines TRBV10-3 with TRBJ2-3; a weak D match, TRBD2 (6 bases). This CDR3 is 15 amino acids long. Looked up from germline, CDR1 is ENHRY and CDR2 is SYGVKD. The V end was cut by 2 bases, the J end by 5 bases, with 14 bases between. CDR3 region: CAISEGQGGQDTQYF. The CDR3 DNA follows: TGTGCCATCAGTGAGGGGCAGGGAGGTCAAGATACGCAGTATTTT.

The chain links TRBV6-6 to TRBJ1-4; TRBD1 might be the D (6 bases). V shed 2 bases and J shed 8 bases, with 9 bases lying between them. Looked up from germline, CDR1 is MNHNY and CDR2 is SVGAGI (reference sequence). The CDR3 consists of 13 residues. Written as DNA, the CDR3 is TGTGCCAGCAGTTACGGGACATCGGAAAAACTGTTTTTT. Amino acid sequence: CASSYGTSEKLFF.

This clonotype showed up just a few times. This rearrangement joins TRBV7-2 to TRBJ1-2; 9 nucleotides match TRBD1. Germline V lookup: CDR1 SGHTA, CDR2 FQGNSA. The CDR3 extends over 15 amino acids. Trimming removed 3 bases from V and 1 base from J; junction bases left unmatched: 3. Here the CDR3 DNA reads TGTGCCAGCAGCTTTAAGGGACAGGGTAACTATGGCTACACCTTC. Amino acid sequence: CASSFKGQGNYGYTF.

This clonotype was counted between two and nine times. The V and J genes are TRBV6-2 or TRBV6-3 and TRBJ2-3, with 10 positions matching TRBD2. After removal of 2 bases from V and 4 bases from J, the junction contained 6 bases not matched to a gene. Looked up from germline, CDR1 is MNHEY and CDR2 is SVGEGT. The CDR3 runs to 16 residues. The CDR3 region is CASSYGASGSADTQYF. CDR3 sequence (DNA): TGTGCCAGCAGTTACGGCGCTAGCGGGAGCGCAGATACGCAGTATTTT.

This clonotype has more than one count but fewer than ten. The V gene is TRBV20-1, the J gene TRBJ2-5; 8 bases align to TRBD1. The CDR3 spans 14 residues. The V gene end was trimmed by 5 bases and the J gene end by 3 bases; junction bases not matched to a gene: 8. Germline lookup yields CDR1 DFQATT and CDR2 SNEGSKA (reference sequence). CDR3 bases: TGCAGTGCTGACCCTCGGACAGGGAAAGAGACCCAGTACTTC. This sequence encodes CSADPRTGKETQYF.

This clonotype was observed a few times. J is TRBJ2-1 and V is TRBV5-1; 7 nucleotides line up with TRBD2. This CDR3 spans 16 amino acids. The V and J ends lost 0 bases and 4 bases, in that order; junction bases with no gene match: 7. The germline gives CDR1 SGHRS, CDR2 YFSETQ. CDR3 residues: CASSLAKLAAYNEQFF. The CDR3 nucleotides read TGCGCCAGCAGCTTGGCCAAGCTAGCGGCTTACAATGAGCAGTTCTTC. The full variable domain, completed using reference TRBV5-1 and TRBJ2-1, is KAGVTQTPRYLIKTRGQQVTLSCSPISGHRSVSWYQQTPGQGLQFLFEYFSETQRNKGNFPGRFSGRQFSNSRSEMNVSTLELGDSALYLCASSLAKLAAYNEQFFGPGTRLTVL.

A few counts support this clonotype. The chain is built from TRBV6-1 and TRBJ1-2; 10 nucleotides line up with TRBD1. This CDR3 region has 18 residues. V lost 1 base to trimming and J lost 0 bases; unmatched junction nucleotides: 8. The V gene's germline CDR1 is MNHNS and CDR2 SASEGT. For the CDR3, the DNA is TGTGCCAGCAGTGAAGGCTGGGACAGGGGAAGCCCTAACTATGGCTACACCTTC. Translated, it gives CASSEGWDRGSPNYGYTF.

The chain joins TRBV12-3 or TRBV12-4 to TRBJ2-2, with no clear D. There are 13 residues in the CDR3. The ends were cut back, 3 bases at V and 6 bases at J, with 8 bases in the middle. This CDR3 is CASSFRFPGELFF. CDR3 in DNA: TGTGCCAGCAGTTTTAGGTTCCCCGGGGAGCTGTTTTTT.

This clonotype was detected a few times. This sequence joins TRBV3-1 and TRBJ1-6; TRBD1 aligns across 8 bases. The CDR3 runs 15 residues. Germline V gene lookup returns CDR1 LGHDT and CDR2 YNNKEL (reference sequence). V dropped 4 bases and J dropped 7; count of bases not matched to a gene: 6. The DNA for the CDR3 is TGTGCCAGCAGCCCTCTGGACAGGGAGAATTCACCCCTCCACTTT. Amino acid sequence: CASSPLDRENSPLHF.

The rearrangement links TRBV20-1 to TRBJ2-5; 11 nucleotides agree with TRBD2. Germline V lookup: CDR1 DFQATT, CDR2 SNEGSKA (reference sequence). V lost 0 bases to trimming and J lost 4 bases; unmatched junction nucleotides: 19. This CDR3 has 20 residues. As DNA, the CDR3 is TGCAGTGCTAGAGATGCCAAAAGGGTCGATAGCGGGAGGGCCGGAGAGACCCAGTACTTC. Protein sequence: CSARDAKRVDSGRAGETQYF.

The table lists this clonotype with a few counts. The chain carries TRBV25-1 and TRBJ1-1; no firm D call. Trimming took off 3 bases at V and 0 bases at J, with 5 bases between the two ends. CDR1 is MGHDK and CDR2 is SYGVNS in the germline V gene. The CDR3 has 13 amino acids. This CDR3 is CASSDSLNTEAFF. CDR3 coding DNA: TGTGCCAGCAGTGATTCATTGAACACTGAAGCTTTCTTT.

The chain links TRBV19 to TRBJ1-5; D perhaps matches TRBD1 (5 bases). V was cut by 3 bases and J by 1 base, with 13 bases left in between. The CDR3 covers 16 residues. Germline CDR1 and CDR2: LNHDA and SQIVND (reference sequence). The CDR3 reads CASSIGFRDSNQPQHF. DNA for the CDR3: TGTGCCAGTAGTATCGGATTTAGGGACAGCAATCAGCCCCAGCATTTT. Using reference TRBV19 and TRBJ1-5 for the parts outside the CDR3, the full variable domain is DGGITQSPKYLFRKEGQNVTLSCEQNLNHDAMYWYRQDPGQGLRLIYYSQIVNDFQKGDIAEGYSVSREKKESFPLTVTSAQKNPTAFYLCASSIGFRDSNQPQHFGDGTRLSIL.

The J gene is TRBJ2-7, the V gene TRBV7-9; D is possibly TRBD2 (6 bases). Germline V gene sequence: CDR1 SEHNR, CDR2 FQNEAQ (reference sequence). Deletions cut 5 bases from V and 4 bases from J, with 18 bases between. This CDR3 spans 15 amino acids. The CDR3 DNA sequence: TGTGCCAGCAGCCGGGACTTAGCATCGGGGTACGAGCAGTACTTC. The encoded protein is CASSRDLASGYEQYF.

The rearrangement links TRBV6-2 or TRBV6-3 to TRBJ1-2, with D possibly TRBD1 on 5 matching bases. V lost 6 bases, J lost 4 bases, and 15 bases lay in between. This CDR3 is built from 14 residues. Germline V gene data show CDR1 as MNHEY and CDR2 as SVGEGT. CDR3 loop: CASSLERQGYGYTF. The CDR3 nucleotides are TGTGCCAGCAGCCTGGAACGTCAGGGCTATGGCTACACCTTC.

This clonotype appeared a few times. The chain carries TRBV7-2 and TRBJ2-3, with 7 positions matching TRBD2. CDR3 size: 15 residues. V lost 5 bases, J lost 6 bases, and 11 bases stayed unmatched. Germline V lookup: CDR1 SGHTA, CDR2 FQGNSA. CDR3 sequence: CASSRGAGPGDTQYF. The CDR3 DNA reads as TGTGCCAGCAGCCGTGGAGCGGGGCCGGGGGATACGCAGTATTTT.

The chain has TRBV5-6 and TRBJ2-7; D is possibly TRBD1 or TRBD2 (6 bases each). V gave up 2 bases and J gave up 5 bases, with 20 bases separating them. The CDR3 is 16 residues long. Germline V gives CDR1 SGHDT, CDR2 YYEEEE. The CDR3 here is CASSLNVGHREDEQYF. Here the CDR3 DNA reads TGTGCCAGCAGCTTAAACGTAGGTCACAGGGAGGACGAGCAGTACTTC.

In its sample, this clonotype was seen many times. This sequence joins TRBV9 and TRBJ2-1, with TRBD2 matching over 12 bases. Trimming removed 6 bases from V and 0 bases from J; junction bases left unmatched: 4. The V gene's germline CDR1 is SGDLS and CDR2 YYNGEE. The CDR3 is made up of 16 amino acids. CDR3 region: CASNPTSGSSYNEQFF. In nucleotides, the CDR3 is TGTGCCAGCAACCCGACTAGCGGGAGCTCCTACAATGAGCAGTTCTTC.

Turning to this clonotype: A read error may account for a junction end that differs from germline. The V and J genes are TRBV2 and TRBJ2-3, with 8 bases lining up with TRBD1. Germline-derived CDR1 and CDR2 are SNHLY and FYNNEI. CDR3 length equals 14 residues. CDR3 nucleotides: TGTGCCACGAAAGGCGGCGTCGGGACAGGTACGCAGTATTTT. Translation: CATKGGVGTGTQYF.

This clonotype was seen once. The V gene is TRBV5-1, the J gene TRBJ2-3; D is possibly TRBD2 (5 bases). The CDR3 consists of 17 residues. Germline V gene lookup returns CDR1 SGHRS and CDR2 YFSETQ. V was cut by 0 bases and J by 0 bases, with 14 bases left in between. DNA of the CDR3: TGCGCCAGCAGCTTGGCCCCATGGACGGGGAGCACAGATACGCAGTATTTT. Its translation: CASSLAPWTGSTDTQYF.

This chain links TRBV20-1 with TRBJ2-2, with a possible D match to TRBD1 (6 bases). CDR1 is DFQATT, CDR2 SNEGSKA, per germline (reference sequence). The CDR3 has 14 amino acids. The V and J ends lost 0 bases and 7 bases respectively, with 12 bases between them. Here the CDR3 reads CSAREGGRVGELFF. The DNA for the CDR3 is TGCAGTGCTAGAGAAGGGGGTCGGGTCGGGGAGCTGTTTTTT.

The chain joins TRBV25-1 to TRBJ2-7; 12 nucleotides align to TRBD1. CDR3 length: 11 amino acids. The germline V gene encodes CDR1 MGHDK and CDR2 SYGVNS. In nucleotides, the CDR3 is TGTGCGGGAGGGACAGGGGGCCCGCAGTACTTC. This encodes CAGGTGGPQYF.

The rearrangement links TRBV28 to TRBJ2-3; 8 nucleotides align to TRBD2. There are 16 residues in the CDR3. With V trimmed by 4 bases and J by 2 bases, 8 bases remained unmatched. Germline loops: CDR1 MDHEN, CDR2 SYDVKM. CDR3: CASSSGTSGFTDTQYF. In nucleotides, the CDR3 is TGTGCCAGCAGTTCAGGGACTAGTGGTTTCACAGATACGCAGTATTTT.

This clonotype was picked up a small number of times. The V gene is TRBV2, the J gene TRBJ2-7, with D tentatively TRBD2 (6 bases). Germline V CDR1 and CDR2: SNHLY, FYNNEI. The CDR3 is 13 residues long. Deletions cut 8 bases from V and 2 bases from J, with 13 bases between. The CDR3: CASEPSAAYEQYF. As DNA, the CDR3 is TGTGCCAGCGAGCCTAGCGCCGCCTACGAGCAGTACTTC. Looking up the rest from reference TRBV2 and TRBJ2-7 gives the full variable domain: EPEVTQTPSHQVTQMGQEVILRCVPISNHLYFYWYRQILGQKVEFLVSFYNNEISEKSEIFDDQFSVERPDGSNFTLKIRSTKLEDSAMYFCASEPSAAYEQYFGPGTRLTVT.

The gene calls are TRBV20-1 and TRBJ1-2, with D perhaps matching TRBD1 (6 bases). This CDR3 spans 13 amino acids. With 5 bases removed from V and 1 base from J, the gap between germline ends came to 11 bases. Germline CDR1 is DFQATT and CDR2 is SNEGSKA (reference sequence). Here the CDR3 reads CSASGTLNYGYTF. As DNA, the CDR3 is TGCAGTGCTTCCGGGACACTTAACTATGGCTACACCTTC.

This clonotype was recorded many times. The chain links TRBV29-1 to TRBJ2-5, with D perhaps TRBD1 (6 bases). CDR1 and CDR2 (germline): SQVTM, ANQGSEA. The germline V and J ends were trimmed by 1 base and 4 bases, with 19 bases remaining between them. This CDR3 is built from 16 residues. The CDR3, as DNA: TGCAGCGTTGAAGGAACACAGGGATACTTTGTAGAGACCCAGTACTTC. It codes for CSVEGTQGYFVETQYF.

This clonotype was picked up a small number of times. The V gene is TRBV18, the J gene TRBJ1-1; D not resolved. The CDR3 has 14 residues. The V end was cut by 2 bases, the J end by 1 base, with 8 bases between. The germline gives CDR1 KGHSH, CDR2 LQKENI. CDR3 DNA: TGTGCCAGCTCACCAAGTTGGGAGAACACTGAAGCTTTCTTT. Encoded protein: CASSPSWENTEAFF.

This clonotype was seen more than once but under ten times. V usage is TRBV3-1 and J usage is TRBJ2-5; 10 positions match TRBD2. This CDR3 is built from 15 residues. The V segment lost 5 bases and the J segment 4 bases; nucleotides outside the gene matches: 7. In germline, CDR1 is LGHDT, CDR2 YNNKEL (reference sequence). The CDR3 sequence: CASSKLAGMIETQYF. CDR3 nucleotides: TGTGCCAGCAGCAAACTAGCGGGAATGATAGAGACCCAGTACTTC.